These T cell receptor beta chains were read from a single sample in a study of OX40 agonist ivuxolimab in advanced cancers. Profiling relied on immunoSEQ multiplex PCR, and the TCRdb table lists in-frame clones only, not all of them. This table has about 36,000 clones, roughly three quarters appearing once. The specimen was CD4+ or CD8+ T cells sorted from blood, collected in a trial of the OX40 agonist ivuxolimab. The receptors here all came from an adult with an advanced solid tumor such as melanoma, head and neck, liver or kidney cancer. CDR3s include the opening cysteine and the closing phenylalanine or tryptophan. Fields, in order: CDR3 length, J gene, clone size, V gene, D gene, CDR3 DNA, CDR3 protein. D genes are given only for firm matches. Only part of the rows carry a size: once, few, many, or a class if the clone is expanded.

cdr3_length: 14; j_call: TRBJ2-1; clone_size: -; v_call: TRBV9; d_call: -; cdr3_nt: TGTGCCAGCAGCCCCCCGGGCAGGCCGAATGAGCAGTTCTTC; cdr3_aa: CASSPPGRPNEQFF
cdr3_length: 13; j_call: TRBJ2-2; clone_size: -; v_call: TRBV7-6; d_call: -; cdr3_nt: TGTGCCAGCAGCTCGGGACAATACGGGGAGCTGTTTTTT; cdr3_aa: CASSSGQYGELFF
cdr3_length: 15; j_call: TRBJ2-1; clone_size: -; v_call: TRBV5-4; d_call: -; cdr3_nt: TGTGCCAGCAGCTTGGTCCGGGGGACTTACAATGAGCAGTTCTTC; cdr3_aa: CASSLVRGTYNEQFF
cdr3_length: 16; j_call: TRBJ2-7; clone_size: -; v_call: TRBV2; d_call: TRBD2; cdr3_nt: TGTGCCAGCAGCGGGACTAGCGGGAGGGCCGGCTACGAGCAGTACTTC; cdr3_aa: CASSGTSGRAGYEQYF
cdr3_length: 19; j_call: TRBJ2-2; clone_size: medium-sized; v_call: TRBV7-2; d_call: -; cdr3_nt: TGTGCCAGCAGCTTAGGCAGGGGATTAATCGGGGGTAACACCGGGGAGCTGTTTTTT; cdr3_aa: CASSLGRGLIGGNTGELFF
cdr3_length: 15; j_call: TRBJ2-5; clone_size: -; v_call: TRBV4-3; d_call: TRBD2; cdr3_nt: TGCGCCAGCAGCCGTAGCGGGGGGCCCCAAGAGACCCAGTACTTC; cdr3_aa: CASSRSGGPQETQYF
cdr3_length: 15; j_call: TRBJ1-1; clone_size: few; v_call: TRBV27; d_call: -; cdr3_nt: TGTGCCAGCAGTTCTCCCGGCACAAAAAACACTGAAGCTTTCTTT; cdr3_aa: CASSSPGTKNTEAFF
cdr3_length: 14; j_call: TRBJ2-7; clone_size: -; v_call: TRBV19; d_call: TRBD1; cdr3_nt: TGTGCCAGTAGTATTAGGACAGGGTTATCCGAGCAGTACTTC; cdr3_aa: CASSIRTGLSEQYF
cdr3_length: 15; j_call: TRBJ2-3; clone_size: once; v_call: TRBV2; d_call: TRBD2; cdr3_nt: TGTGCCAGCAGTGAAGGGGAGCGGGGGTCAGATACGCAGTATTTT; cdr3_aa: CASSEGERGSDTQYF
cdr3_length: 13; j_call: TRBJ2-2; clone_size: -; v_call: TRBV9; d_call: -; cdr3_nt: TGTGCCAGCAGCCCCCAGGGGACCGGGGAGCTGTTTTTT; cdr3_aa: CASSPQGTGELFF
cdr3_length: 15; j_call: TRBJ1-6; clone_size: -; v_call: TRBV7-6; d_call: TRBD1; cdr3_nt: TGTGCCAGCAGCTTTGGACAGGGCGCTAATTCACCCCTCCACTTT; cdr3_aa: CASSFGQGANSPLHF
cdr3_length: 13; j_call: TRBJ2-2; clone_size: few; v_call: TRBV6-6; d_call: -; cdr3_nt: TGTGCCAGCATAGGGGACACCCTTGCGGAGCTGTTTTTT; cdr3_aa: CASIGDTLAELFF
cdr3_length: 17; j_call: TRBJ1-1; clone_size: -; v_call: TRBV27; d_call: TRBD1; cdr3_nt: TGTGCCAGCAGTGCTTTCGAGACAGGGCCTAAGAACACTGAAGCTTTCTTT; cdr3_aa: CASSAFETGPKNTEAFF
cdr3_length: 13; j_call: TRBJ1-1; clone_size: -; v_call: TRBV11-3; d_call: TRBD1; cdr3_nt: TGTGCCAGCCCTATCGAACGACAGGGGAAAGCTTTCTTT; cdr3_aa: CASPIERQGKAFF
cdr3_length: 14; j_call: TRBJ2-3; clone_size: once; v_call: TRBV30; d_call: -; cdr3_nt: TGTGCCTGGAGATTCGTGGGGGGCACAGATACGCAGTATTTT; cdr3_aa: CAWRFVGGTDTQYF
cdr3_length: 15; j_call: TRBJ2-2; clone_size: -; v_call: TRBV5-1; d_call: TRBD2; cdr3_nt: TGCGCCAGCACCGAAAGCGGGGCGAACACCGGGGAGCTGTTTTTT; cdr3_aa: CASTESGANTGELFF
cdr3_length: 14; j_call: TRBJ2-3; clone_size: -; v_call: TRBV7-9; d_call: TRBD1; cdr3_nt: TGTGCCAGCAGTAGTGGGACAGTCACAGATACGCAGTATTTT; cdr3_aa: CASSSGTVTDTQYF
cdr3_length: 12; j_call: TRBJ2-3; clone_size: -; v_call: TRBV30; d_call: TRBD1; cdr3_nt: TGTGCCAGACAGGGGGGCGCAGATACGCAGTATTTT; cdr3_aa: CARQGGADTQYF
cdr3_length: 16; j_call: TRBJ2-7; clone_size: few; v_call: TRBV5-1; d_call: -; cdr3_nt: TGCGCCAGCAGCCTCCAGGACAGCCCGAGCTCCTACGAGCAGTACTTC; cdr3_aa: CASSLQDSPSSYEQYF
cdr3_length: 15; j_call: TRBJ2-7; clone_size: -; v_call: TRBV6-5; d_call: -; cdr3_nt: TGTGCCAGCAGTTACTCGACCGGACTCTCCTACGAGCAGTACTTC; cdr3_aa: CASSYSTGLSYEQYF
cdr3_length: 14; j_call: TRBJ2-5; clone_size: once; v_call: TRBV2; d_call: -; cdr3_nt: TGTGCCAGCAGTGCACAGGGGCGGGGGGAGACCCAGTACTTC; cdr3_aa: CASSAQGRGETQYF
cdr3_length: 15; j_call: TRBJ1-6; clone_size: -; v_call: TRBV7-2; d_call: -; cdr3_nt: TGTGCCAGCAGCTCCCATTGGGTGGCAAATTCACCCCTCCACTTT; cdr3_aa: CASSSHWVANSPLHF
cdr3_length: 14; j_call: TRBJ1-1; clone_size: -; v_call: TRBV2; d_call: -; cdr3_nt: TGTGCCAGCAGTGAAACAGGGAGGAACACTGAAGCTTTCTTT; cdr3_aa: CASSETGRNTEAFF
cdr3_length: 13; j_call: TRBJ2-1; clone_size: -; v_call: TRBV19; d_call: -; cdr3_nt: TGTGCCAGTAGTTCAGAGTCCTACAATGAGCAGTTCTTC; cdr3_aa: CASSSESYNEQFF
cdr3_length: 17; j_call: TRBJ2-7; clone_size: -; v_call: TRBV6-1; d_call: -; cdr3_nt: TGTGCCAGCAGTGAAGCGCCGACGGGTGCGAGGTCCTACGAGCAGTACTTC; cdr3_aa: CASSEAPTGARSYEQYF
cdr3_length: 14; j_call: TRBJ2-3; clone_size: -; v_call: TRBV2; d_call: TRBD2; cdr3_nt: TGTGCCAGCGGCAAGCGGGGGGGCCCAGATACGCAGTATTTT; cdr3_aa: CASGKRGGPDTQYF
cdr3_length: 14; j_call: TRBJ2-5; clone_size: -; v_call: TRBV5-1; d_call: TRBD2; cdr3_nt: TGCGCCAGCAGTCCGGCGCGGGAGGGGGAGACCCAGTACTTC; cdr3_aa: CASSPAREGETQYF
cdr3_length: 16; j_call: TRBJ2-3; clone_size: few; v_call: TRBV5-4; d_call: TRBD2; cdr3_nt: TGTGCCAGCAGCTTGGGAGCGGGAGGGAACACAGATACGCAGTATTTT; cdr3_aa: CASSLGAGGNTDTQYF
cdr3_length: 14; j_call: TRBJ2-5; clone_size: -; v_call: TRBV9; d_call: -; cdr3_nt: TGTGCCAGCAGCGCGAACAGTTTCCAAGAGACCCAGTACTTC; cdr3_aa: CASSANSFQETQYF
cdr3_length: 15; j_call: TRBJ2-5; clone_size: -; v_call: TRBV19; d_call: TRBD2; cdr3_nt: TGTGCCAGTAGACCCCTAGCGGGGGGCCAAGAGACCCAGTACTTC; cdr3_aa: CASRPLAGGQETQYF
cdr3_length: 14; j_call: TRBJ1-1; clone_size: -; v_call: TRBV6-5; d_call: -; cdr3_nt: TGTGCCAGCAGTGGACCCAGGGCCGGCACTGAAGCTTTCTTT; cdr3_aa: CASSGPRAGTEAFF
cdr3_length: 17; j_call: TRBJ2-7; clone_size: -; v_call: TRBV18; d_call: TRBD2; cdr3_nt: TGTGCCAGCTCGCCTATCCAGCGACTAGCGGGACAGGGCAAGCAGTACTTC; cdr3_aa: CASSPIQRLAGQGKQYF
cdr3_length: 12; j_call: TRBJ2-7; clone_size: -; v_call: TRBV10-3; d_call: -; cdr3_nt: TGTGCCATAGGGCATGCACCCTACGAGCAGTACTTC; cdr3_aa: CAIGHAPYEQYF
cdr3_length: 12; j_call: TRBJ1-5; clone_size: -; v_call: TRBV6-5; d_call: -; cdr3_nt: TGTGCCAGCACCGCGGGAGAGCAGCCCCAGCATTTT; cdr3_aa: CASTAGEQPQHF
cdr3_length: 18; j_call: TRBJ2-2; clone_size: -; v_call: TRBV7-8; d_call: -; cdr3_nt: TGTGCCAGCAGCTTAAGGGCAACTAGGACACTGAACACCGGGGAGCTGTTTTTT; cdr3_aa: CASSLRATRTLNTGELFF
cdr3_length: 15; j_call: TRBJ2-7; clone_size: -; v_call: TRBV6-5; d_call: -; cdr3_nt: TGTGCCAGCAGTTACGACGCCAGGGGAAGTTACGAGCAGTACTTC; cdr3_aa: CASSYDARGSYEQYF
cdr3_length: 14; j_call: TRBJ1-2; clone_size: -; v_call: TRBV9; d_call: -; cdr3_nt: TGTGCCAGCGCAAGACGGCAGACTAACTATGGCTACACCTTC; cdr3_aa: CASARRQTNYGYTF
cdr3_length: 16; j_call: TRBJ1-6; clone_size: -; v_call: TRBV18; d_call: -; cdr3_nt: TGTGCCAGCTCACCACCGAATGGGGGCGGGAATTCACCCCTCCACTTT; cdr3_aa: CASSPPNGGGNSPLHF
cdr3_length: 13; j_call: TRBJ1-1; clone_size: -; v_call: TRBV6-5; d_call: -; cdr3_nt: TGTGCCAGCACCAGACAGTTGAACACTGAAGCTTTCTTT; cdr3_aa: CASTRQLNTEAFF
cdr3_length: 13; j_call: TRBJ2-7; clone_size: -; v_call: TRBV11-1; d_call: -; cdr3_nt: TGTGCCAGCAGCCCCAGGGGGGCATTCGAGCAGTACTTC; cdr3_aa: CASSPRGAFEQYF
cdr3_length: 17; j_call: TRBJ1-1; clone_size: -; v_call: TRBV18; d_call: TRBD1; cdr3_nt: TGTGCCAGCTCATCTTGGACAGGGAGCCCATCGAACACTGAAGCTTTCTTT; cdr3_aa: CASSSWTGSPSNTEAFF
cdr3_length: 14; j_call: TRBJ1-3; clone_size: -; v_call: TRBV7-7; d_call: -; cdr3_nt: TGTGCTAGCAGCGCTGACAACTCTGGAAACACCATATATTTT; cdr3_aa: CASSADNSGNTIYF
cdr3_length: 16; j_call: TRBJ1-3; clone_size: -; v_call: TRBV10-3; d_call: TRBD1; cdr3_nt: TGTGCCATCAGGACGTCACGGGACAGGGTTTCAAACACCATATATTTT; cdr3_aa: CAIRTSRDRVSNTIYF
cdr3_length: 15; j_call: TRBJ2-3; clone_size: -; v_call: TRBV6-5; d_call: -; cdr3_nt: TGTGCCAGCAGTCGCCACCGGACGGGCACAGATACGCAGTATTTT; cdr3_aa: CASSRHRTGTDTQYF
cdr3_length: 15; j_call: TRBJ2-3; clone_size: -; v_call: TRBV11-2; d_call: -; cdr3_nt: TGTGCCAGCAGCTTATATGGGGGGGCAGCAGATACGCAGTATTTT; cdr3_aa: CASSLYGGAADTQYF
cdr3_length: 17; j_call: TRBJ2-1; clone_size: -; v_call: TRBV4-1; d_call: TRBD2; cdr3_nt: TGCGCCAGCAGCCAAGTCGGGGGACTAGCGGGTTACAATGAGCAGTTCTTC; cdr3_aa: CASSQVGGLAGYNEQFF